The clone carrying this TCR beta chain was observed once. Its matching antigen is unknown. TCRdb's copy holds only in-frame clones and misses some; the assay was immunoSEQ multiplex PCR. This table has under 150,000 clones, around nine tenths appearing once. The data belong to a study of T cell responses to AZD1222 COVID-19 vaccine. The overall study: Second-dose timings of about 4 or about 12 weeks were pooled. Study-wide findings and caveats: Spike-specific TCR depth and breadth grew after two AZD1222 doses. Clonal diversity was possibly underestimated, and the donors were mostly white British, with more females.

The ends were cut back, 5 bases at V and 5 bases at J, with 4 bases in the middle. CDR1 is LNHDA and CDR2 is SQIVND in the germline V gene (reference sequence). CDR3 size: 11 residues. The sequencing here drew on peripheral blood, taken on day 0 of AZD1222 vaccination. The TCR sequence derives from an adult in good health. The genes are TRBV19 and TRBJ2-1; D unresolved. CDR3 sequence reads: CASSLNNEQFF. CDR3 bases: TGTGCCAGTAGTTTAAACAATGAGCAGTTCTTC.